The source of this T cell receptor (beta chain) is a study of blood T cell repertoires in COVID-19. Across the study: There were acute and convalescent COVID-19 samples, and they came from the United States, Italy and Spain. The analysed material was cDNA or gDNA that came from T cells, B-cell-depleted T cells, or PBMCs.

In the original workflow: Amplification with reference gene primers provided the estimates of nucleated cell counts. Sequencing used immunoSEQ multiplex PCR; TCRdb keeps in-frame clones, though not all of them. V and J calls plus clone size are reproduced from that table; the DNA served to infer D and trimming. Of roughly 45,000 clones listed, over 80% are singletons. From germline, CDR1 is SGDLS and CDR2 YYNGEE. V was clipped by 3 bases and J by 1 base, with 7 bases between them. The CDR3 sequence is 13 residues long. Sequenced input: peripheral blood. The genes are TRBV9 and TRBJ1-1, with a tentative D call TRBD1 (6 bases). The TCR was taken from a human donor in a cohort sampled during active COVID-19. The CDR3 sequence: CASSAQGNTEAFF. The CDR3 DNA is TGTGCCAGCAGCGCACAGGGGAACACTGAAGCTTTCTTT.